This TCR beta chain was observed in a study of T-cell memory formation after mild COVID-19. Comments on this clonotype: The antigen remains unidentified.

The germline V gene encodes CDR1 SGHRS and CDR2 YFSETQ. The CDR3 totals 13 residues. V was trimmed by 0 bases and J by 8 bases, leaving 11 bases between them. Overall study results and limits: In second-wave clones peaking day 37, SARS-CoV-2 specificity remained unconfirmed. Among CD4+ contracting clones, most were CM and EM, and CD8+ ones EMRA. Clones that got smaller from day 15 to 85 had even CD4/CD8, while clones growing later tipped toward CD4+.

Libraries for TCRalpha and TCRbeta carried sample barcodes and unique molecular identifiers via 5'RACE. Via MiXCR, TCRdb re-called the 5' RACE reads, giving one row per CDR3 protein. This table holds about 260,000 distinct CDR3 sequences, 7.5% to 9.5% found once. This TCR came from a young man who had mild COVID-19 (a few samples of this study predate the infection). Cell type and time point are not known. The genes are TRBV5-1 and TRBJ1-1; D not resolved. Sequencing was performed on PBMCs or a T cell subset sorted from them (not recorded which). The CDR3 here is CASSLDASGEAFF. CDR3 nucleotides: TGCGCCAGCAGCTTGGATGCCTCTGGGGAAGCTTTCTTT.